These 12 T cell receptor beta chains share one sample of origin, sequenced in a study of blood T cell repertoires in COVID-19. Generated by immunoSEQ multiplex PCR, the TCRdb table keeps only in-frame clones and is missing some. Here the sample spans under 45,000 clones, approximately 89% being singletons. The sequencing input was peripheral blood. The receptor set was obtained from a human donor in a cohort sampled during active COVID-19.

CDR3 nucleotide sequence: TGTGCCAGCATCCACGACCAGGGGGCAGACTCACCCCTCCACTTT. Residues: CASIHDQGADSPLHF. The chain uses TRBV13 and TRBJ1-6; 8 bases are shared with TRBD1. With V trimmed by 7 bases and J by 10 bases, 12 bases remained unmatched. CDR1 is PRHDT, CDR2 FYEKMQ, per germline (reference sequence). The CDR3 covers 15 residues.

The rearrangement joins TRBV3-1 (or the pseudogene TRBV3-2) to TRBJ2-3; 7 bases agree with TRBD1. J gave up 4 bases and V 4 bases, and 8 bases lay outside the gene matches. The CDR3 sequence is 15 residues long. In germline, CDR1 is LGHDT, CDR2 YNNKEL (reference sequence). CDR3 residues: CASSPQKGASDTQYF. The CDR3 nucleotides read TGTGCCAGCAGCCCCCAGAAGGGGGCTTCAGATACGCAGTATTTT.

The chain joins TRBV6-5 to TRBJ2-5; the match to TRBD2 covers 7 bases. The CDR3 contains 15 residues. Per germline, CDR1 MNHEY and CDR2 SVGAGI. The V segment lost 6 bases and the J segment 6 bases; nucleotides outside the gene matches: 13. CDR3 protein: CASRYDAGASKTQYF. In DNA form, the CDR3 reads TGTGCCAGCAGGTACGACGCGGGAGCGAGTAAGACCCAGTACTTC.

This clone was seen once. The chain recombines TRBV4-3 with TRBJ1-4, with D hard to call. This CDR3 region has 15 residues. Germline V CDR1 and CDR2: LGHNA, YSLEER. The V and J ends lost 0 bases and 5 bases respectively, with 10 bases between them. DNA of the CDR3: TGCGCCAGCAGCCAAGAACACGGAGGAAATGAAAAACTGTTTTTT. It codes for CASSQEHGGNEKLFF.

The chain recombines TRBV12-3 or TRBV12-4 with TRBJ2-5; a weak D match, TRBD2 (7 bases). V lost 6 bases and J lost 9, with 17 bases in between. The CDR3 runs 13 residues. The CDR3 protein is CASSGGRGGAQYF. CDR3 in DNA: TGTGCCAGCAGCGGGGGGCGTGGCGGGGCCCAGTACTTC.

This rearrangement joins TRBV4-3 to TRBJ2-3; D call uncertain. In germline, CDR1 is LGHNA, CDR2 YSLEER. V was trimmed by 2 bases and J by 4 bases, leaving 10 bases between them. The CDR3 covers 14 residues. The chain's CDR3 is CASSQKPISDTQYF. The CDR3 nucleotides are TGCGCCAGCAGCCAAAAACCTATCTCAGATACGCAGTATTTT.

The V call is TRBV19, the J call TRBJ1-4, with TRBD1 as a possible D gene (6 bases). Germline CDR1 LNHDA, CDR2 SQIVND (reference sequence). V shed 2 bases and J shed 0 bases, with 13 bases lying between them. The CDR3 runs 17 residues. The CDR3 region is CASSIYHRAATNEKLFF. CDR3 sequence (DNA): TGTGCCAGTAGTATATATCACAGGGCAGCAACTAATGAAAAACTGTTTTTT.

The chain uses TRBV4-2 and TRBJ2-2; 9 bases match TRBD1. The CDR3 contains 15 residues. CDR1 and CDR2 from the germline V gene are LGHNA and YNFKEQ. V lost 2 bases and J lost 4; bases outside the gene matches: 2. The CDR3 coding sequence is TGTGCCAGCAGCCAAACGGACAGGGGCACCGGGGAGCTGTTTTTT. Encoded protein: CASSQTDRGTGELFF.

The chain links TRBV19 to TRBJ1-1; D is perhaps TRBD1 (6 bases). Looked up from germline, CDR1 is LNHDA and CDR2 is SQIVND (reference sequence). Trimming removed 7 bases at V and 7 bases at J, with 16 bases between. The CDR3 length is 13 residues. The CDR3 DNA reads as TGTGCCAGTACCGAGACAGGCCGGAGTGAAGCTTTCTTT. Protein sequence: CASTETGRSEAFF.

CDR3 sequence reads: CASGFGNYGYTF. The CDR3 bases are TGTGCTAGTGGTTTCGGGAACTATGGCTACACCTTC. The chain couples TRBV12-5 to TRBJ1-2, with D unclear. Germline lookup yields CDR1 LGHNT and CDR2 FRNRAP. Between the trimmed V and J ends, which lost 3 bases and 2 bases, there was a span of 4 bases. CDR3 length equals 12 residues.

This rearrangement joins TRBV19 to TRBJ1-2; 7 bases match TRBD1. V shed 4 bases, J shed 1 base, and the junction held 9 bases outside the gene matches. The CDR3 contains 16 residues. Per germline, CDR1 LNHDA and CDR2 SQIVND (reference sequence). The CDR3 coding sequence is TGTGCCAGTAGTAGGGACCTGACAGGGTTTAACTATGGCTACACCTTC. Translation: CASSRDLTGFNYGYTF.

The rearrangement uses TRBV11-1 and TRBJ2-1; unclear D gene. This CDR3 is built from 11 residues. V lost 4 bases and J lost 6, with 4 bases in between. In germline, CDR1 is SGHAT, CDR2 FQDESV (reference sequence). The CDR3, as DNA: TGTGCCAGCAGCTCTCCCAATGAGCAGTTCTTC. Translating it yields CASSSPNEQFF.